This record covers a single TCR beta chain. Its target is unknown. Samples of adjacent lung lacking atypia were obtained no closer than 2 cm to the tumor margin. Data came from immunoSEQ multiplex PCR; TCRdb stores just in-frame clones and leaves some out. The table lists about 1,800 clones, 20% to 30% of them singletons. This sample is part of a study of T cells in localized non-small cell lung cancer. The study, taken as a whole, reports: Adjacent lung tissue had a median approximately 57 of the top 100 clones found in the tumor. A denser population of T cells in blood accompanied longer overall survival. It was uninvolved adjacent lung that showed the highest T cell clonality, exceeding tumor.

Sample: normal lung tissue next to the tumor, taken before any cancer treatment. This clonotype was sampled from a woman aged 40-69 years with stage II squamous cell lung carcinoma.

The CDR3 DNA follows: TGTGCCAGCAGCCCAGGGGGCGCCAACTCTGGAAACACCATATATTTT. Translation gives CASSPGGANSGNTIYF. The chain links TRBV11-3 to TRBJ1-3; 8 nucleotides match TRBD1. CDR3 length: 16 amino acids. Germline CDR1 reads SGHNT; CDR2 reads YENEEA. V shed 5 bases, J shed 0 bases, and the junction held 6 bases outside the gene matches.